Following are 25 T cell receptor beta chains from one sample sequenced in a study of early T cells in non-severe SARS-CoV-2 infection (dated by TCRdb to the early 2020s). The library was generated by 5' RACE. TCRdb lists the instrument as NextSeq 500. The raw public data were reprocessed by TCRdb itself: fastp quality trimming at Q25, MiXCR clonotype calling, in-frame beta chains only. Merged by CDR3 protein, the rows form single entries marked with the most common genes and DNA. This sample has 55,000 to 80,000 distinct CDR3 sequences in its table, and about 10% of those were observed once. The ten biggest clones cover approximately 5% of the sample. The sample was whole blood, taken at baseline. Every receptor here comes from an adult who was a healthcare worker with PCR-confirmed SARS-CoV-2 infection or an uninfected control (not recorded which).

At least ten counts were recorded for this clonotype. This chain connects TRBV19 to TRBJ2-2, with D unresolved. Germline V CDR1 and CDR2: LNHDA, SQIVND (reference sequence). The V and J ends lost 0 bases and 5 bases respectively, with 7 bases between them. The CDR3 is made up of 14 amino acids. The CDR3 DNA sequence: TGTGCCAGTAGTATAGATTTGGTAACCGGGGAGCTGTTTTTT. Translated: CASSIDLVTGELFF.

The CDR3 sequence is CASSDGPGWTQYF. The CDR3 DNA sequence: TGTGCCAGCAGTGACGGACCTGGGTGGACCCAGTACTTC. The V call is TRBV12-3 or TRBV12-4, the J call TRBJ2-5; D gene unclear. The CDR3 is 13 amino acids. V lost 5 bases and J lost 7, with 14 bases in between.

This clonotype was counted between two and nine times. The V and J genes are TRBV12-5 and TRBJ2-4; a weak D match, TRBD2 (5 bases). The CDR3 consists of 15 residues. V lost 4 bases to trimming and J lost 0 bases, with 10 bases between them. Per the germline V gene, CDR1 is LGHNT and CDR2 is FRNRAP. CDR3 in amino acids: CASGSRLLAKNIQYF. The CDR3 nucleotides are TGTGCTAGTGGTTCGCGACTACTAGCCAAAAACATTCAGTACTTC.

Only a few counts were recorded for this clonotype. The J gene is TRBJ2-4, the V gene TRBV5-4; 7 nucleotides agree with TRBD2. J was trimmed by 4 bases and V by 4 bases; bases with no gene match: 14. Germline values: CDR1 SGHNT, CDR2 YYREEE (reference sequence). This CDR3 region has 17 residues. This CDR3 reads CASSPSGGLDVKNIQYF. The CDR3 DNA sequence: TGTGCCAGCAGCCCATCGGGGGGTTTGGATGTGAAAAACATTCAGTACTTC.

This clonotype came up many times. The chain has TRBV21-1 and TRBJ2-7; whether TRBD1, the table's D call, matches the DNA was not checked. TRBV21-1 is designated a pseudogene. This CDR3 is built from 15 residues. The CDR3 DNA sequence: TGTGCCAGCAGCTCGAAACCGGACAGGATCTACGAGCAGTACTTC. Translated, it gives CASSSKPDRIYEQYF.

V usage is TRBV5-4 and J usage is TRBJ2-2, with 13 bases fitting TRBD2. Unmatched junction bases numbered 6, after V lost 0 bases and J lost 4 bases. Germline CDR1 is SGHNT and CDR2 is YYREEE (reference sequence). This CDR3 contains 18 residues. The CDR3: CASSLGGLAGVGTGELFF. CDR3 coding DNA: TGTGCCAGCAGCTTGGGAGGACTAGCGGGAGTTGGCACCGGGGAGCTGTTTTTT.

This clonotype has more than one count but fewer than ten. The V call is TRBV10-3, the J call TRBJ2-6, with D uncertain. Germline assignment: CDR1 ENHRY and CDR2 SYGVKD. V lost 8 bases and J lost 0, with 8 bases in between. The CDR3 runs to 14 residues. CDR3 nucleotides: TGTGCCATCTGGTGGGTCTCTGGGGCCAACGTCCTGACTTTC. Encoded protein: CAIWWVSGANVLTF.

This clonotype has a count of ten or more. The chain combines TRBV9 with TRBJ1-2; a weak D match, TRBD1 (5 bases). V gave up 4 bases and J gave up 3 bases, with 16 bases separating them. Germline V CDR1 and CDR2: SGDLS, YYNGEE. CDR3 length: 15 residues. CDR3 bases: TGTGCCAGCAGCCCACACAGACAGATGGACTATGGCTACACCTTC. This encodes CASSPHRQMDYGYTF.

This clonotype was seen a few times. DNA for the CDR3: TGCAGTGCTCACTCCGGGGCTAGCAGCTACGAGCAGTACTTC. This codes for CSAHSGASSYEQYF. The genes are TRBV20-1 and TRBJ2-7; D assignment may be TRBD1 or TRBD2 (5 bases each). CDR1 is DFQATT, CDR2 SNEGSKA, per germline (reference sequence). The CDR3 has 14 amino acids. The ends were cut back, 5 bases at V and 3 bases at J, with 17 bases in the middle.

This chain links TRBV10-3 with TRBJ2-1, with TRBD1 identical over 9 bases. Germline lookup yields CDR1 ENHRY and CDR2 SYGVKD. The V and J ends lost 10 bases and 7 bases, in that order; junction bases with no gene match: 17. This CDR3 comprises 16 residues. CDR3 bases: TGTGCCACCGCCTCGACGACCGGGACAGGGCAGAATGAGCAGTTCTTC. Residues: CATASTTGTGQNEQFF.

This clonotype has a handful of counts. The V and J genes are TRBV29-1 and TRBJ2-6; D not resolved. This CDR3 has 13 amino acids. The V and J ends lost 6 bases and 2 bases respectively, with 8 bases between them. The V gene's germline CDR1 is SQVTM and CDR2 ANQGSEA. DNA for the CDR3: TGCAGCGTCGCCGAGGCTGGGGCCAACGTCCTGACTTTC. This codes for CSVAEAGANVLTF.

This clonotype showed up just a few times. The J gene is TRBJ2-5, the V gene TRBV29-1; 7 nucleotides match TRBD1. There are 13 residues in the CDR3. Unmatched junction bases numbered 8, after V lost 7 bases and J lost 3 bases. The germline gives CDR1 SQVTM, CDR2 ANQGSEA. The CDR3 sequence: CSAHRGTEETQYF. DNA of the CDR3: TGCAGCGCGCACAGGGGCACGGAAGAGACCCAGTACTTC.

The CDR3 DNA is TGTGCCAGCAGACACAGGGGATTTTACAATGAGCAGTTCTTC. The encoded protein is CASRHRGFYNEQFF. This chain connects TRBV3-1 to TRBJ2-1; TRBD1 agrees at 7 bases. Germline V gene sequence: CDR1 LGHDT, CDR2 YNNKEL (reference sequence). The CDR3 runs 14 residues. V dropped 6 bases and J dropped 4; count of bases not matched to a gene: 6.

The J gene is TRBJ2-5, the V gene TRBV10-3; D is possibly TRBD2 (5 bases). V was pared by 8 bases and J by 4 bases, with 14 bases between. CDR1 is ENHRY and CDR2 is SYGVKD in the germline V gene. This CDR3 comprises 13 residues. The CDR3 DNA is TGTGCCATCGGGGTCGAGGGCGGAGAGACCCAGTACTTC. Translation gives CAIGVEGGETQYF.

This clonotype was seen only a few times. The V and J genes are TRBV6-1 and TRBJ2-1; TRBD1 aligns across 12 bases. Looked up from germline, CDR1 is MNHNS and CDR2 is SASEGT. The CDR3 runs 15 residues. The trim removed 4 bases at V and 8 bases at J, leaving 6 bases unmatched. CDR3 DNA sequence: TGTGCCAGCAGTGCCCGGGACAGGGGGCTGTATGAGCAGTTCTTC. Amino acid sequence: CASSARDRGLYEQFF.

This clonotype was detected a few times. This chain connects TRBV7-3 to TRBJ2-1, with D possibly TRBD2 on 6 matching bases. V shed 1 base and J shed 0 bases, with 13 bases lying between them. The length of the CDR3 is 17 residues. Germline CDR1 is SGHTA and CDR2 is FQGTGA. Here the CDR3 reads CASSLIAVGSSYNEQFF. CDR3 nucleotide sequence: TGTGCCAGCAGCTTAATAGCGGTGGGGAGCTCCTACAATGAGCAGTTCTTC.

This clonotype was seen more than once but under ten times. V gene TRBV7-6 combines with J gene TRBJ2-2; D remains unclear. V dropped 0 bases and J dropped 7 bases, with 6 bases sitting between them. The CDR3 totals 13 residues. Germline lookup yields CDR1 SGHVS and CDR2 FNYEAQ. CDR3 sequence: CASSLARSGELFF. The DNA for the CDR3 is TGTGCCAGCAGCTTAGCCCGCAGCGGGGAGCTGTTTTTT.

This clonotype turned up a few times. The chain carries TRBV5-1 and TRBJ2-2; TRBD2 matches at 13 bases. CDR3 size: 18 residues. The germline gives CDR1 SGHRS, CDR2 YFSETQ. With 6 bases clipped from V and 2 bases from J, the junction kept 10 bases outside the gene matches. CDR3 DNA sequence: TGCGCCAGCACCCGACTAGCGGGGGGACCTACTAACACCGGGGAGCTGTTTTTT. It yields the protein CASTRLAGGPTNTGELFF.

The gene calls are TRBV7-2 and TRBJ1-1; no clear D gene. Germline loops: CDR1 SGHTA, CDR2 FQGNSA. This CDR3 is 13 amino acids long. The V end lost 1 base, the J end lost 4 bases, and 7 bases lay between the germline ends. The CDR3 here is CASSLGMTTEAFF. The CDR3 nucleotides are TGTGCCAGCAGCTTAGGGATGACCACTGAAGCTTTCTTT.

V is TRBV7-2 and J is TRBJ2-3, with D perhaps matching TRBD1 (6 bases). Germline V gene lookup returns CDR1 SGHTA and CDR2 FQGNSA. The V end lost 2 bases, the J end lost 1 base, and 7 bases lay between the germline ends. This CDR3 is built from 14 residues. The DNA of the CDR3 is TGTGCCAGCAGCTTATACAGGGGCACAGATACGCAGTATTTT. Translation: CASSLYRGTDTQYF.

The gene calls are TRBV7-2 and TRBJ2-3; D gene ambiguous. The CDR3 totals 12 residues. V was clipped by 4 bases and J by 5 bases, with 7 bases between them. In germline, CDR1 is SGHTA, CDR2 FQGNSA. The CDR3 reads CASSSNKDTQYF. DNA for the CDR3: TGTGCCAGCAGCTCGAACAAAGATACGCAGTATTTT. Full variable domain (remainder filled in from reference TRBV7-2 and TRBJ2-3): GAGVSQSPSNKVTEKGKDVELRCDPISGHTALYWYRQSLGQGLEFLIYFQGNSAPDKSGLPSDRFSAERTGGSVSTLTIQRTQQEDSAVYLCASSSNKDTQYFGPGTRLTVL.

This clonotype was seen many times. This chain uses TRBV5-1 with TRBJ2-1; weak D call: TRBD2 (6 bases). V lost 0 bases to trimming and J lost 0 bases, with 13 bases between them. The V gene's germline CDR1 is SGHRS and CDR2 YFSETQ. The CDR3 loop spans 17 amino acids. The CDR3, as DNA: TGCGCCAGCAGCTTGGGGAGGGGCAGTAGCTCCTACAATGAGCAGTTCTTC. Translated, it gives CASSLGRGSSSYNEQFF.

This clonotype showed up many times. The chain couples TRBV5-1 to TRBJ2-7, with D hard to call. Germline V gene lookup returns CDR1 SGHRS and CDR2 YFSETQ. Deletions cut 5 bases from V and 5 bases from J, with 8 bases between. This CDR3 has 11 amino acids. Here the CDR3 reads CASRESHEQYF. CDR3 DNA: TGCGCCAGCAGAGAAAGCCACGAGCAGTACTTC.

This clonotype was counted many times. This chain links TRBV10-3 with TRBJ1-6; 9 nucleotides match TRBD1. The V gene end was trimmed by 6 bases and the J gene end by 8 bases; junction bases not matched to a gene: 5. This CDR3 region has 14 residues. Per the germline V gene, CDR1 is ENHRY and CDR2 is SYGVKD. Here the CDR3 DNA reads TGTGCCATCAGATTGGACAGGGGCCATTCACCCCTCCACTTT. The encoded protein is CAIRLDRGHSPLHF.

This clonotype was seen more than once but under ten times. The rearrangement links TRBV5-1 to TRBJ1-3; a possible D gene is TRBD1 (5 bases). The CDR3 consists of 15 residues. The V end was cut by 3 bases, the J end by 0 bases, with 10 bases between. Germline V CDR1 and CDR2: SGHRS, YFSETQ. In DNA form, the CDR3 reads TGCGCCAGCAGCTCGGGACCGAGCTCTGGAAACACCATATATTTT. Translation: CASSSGPSSGNTIYF.